Listed below are T cell receptor beta chains from one sample, sequenced in a study of blood T cells in healthy people across ages. Using its own MiXCR run on the 5' RACE reads, TCRdb lists one record per CDR3 protein. The sample shows hundreds of thousands of distinct CDR3 sequences, 45% to 60% of them seen only once. Sequenced: blood. The origin of the receptors is a woman older than 75 in good health. Each CDR3 is given with its conserved first and last residue. The D gene is left open where the match is weak. Some rows mark clone size as missing; the rest say once, few, many or name a class of expanded clone.

J: TRBJ1-2
size: NA
D: NA
V: TRBV14
DNA: TGTGCCAGCAGCCAACAGGGTTACGGCTACACCTTC
CDR3: CASSQQGYGYTF

J: TRBJ1-1
size: few
D: NA
V: TRBV9
DNA: TGTGCCAGCAGCCCCTCAGGGTCCGGGCCTGAAGCTTTCTTT
CDR3: CASSPSGSGPEAFF

J: TRBJ2-3
size: NA
D: TRBD1
V: TRBV3-1
DNA: TGTGCCAGCAGCCCCGGACAGGGGAGGAGTATAGATACGCAGTATTTT
CDR3: CASSPGQGRSIDTQYF

J: TRBJ2-5
size: few
D: TRBD2
V: TRBV12-3/TRBV12-4
DNA: TGTGCCAGCAGTTCTAGCGGGGGAAGGGGGACCCAGTACTTC
CDR3: CASSSSGGRGTQYF

J: TRBJ2-1
size: many
D: NA
V: TRBV5-1
DNA: TGCGCCAGCTCCCTAGGTGGCTCCCCCCAGTTCTTC
CDR3: CASSLGGSPQFF

J: TRBJ1-1
size: NA
D: NA
V: TRBV5-1
DNA: TGCGCCAGCAGCTTGGCTCCGACAGGAGGGGCAACTGAAGCTTTCTTT
CDR3: CASSLAPTGGATEAFF

J: TRBJ1-1
size: NA
D: NA
V: TRBV10-3
DNA: TGTGCCATCAGAACCGGGACATCGGAAGCTTTCTTT
CDR3: CAIRTGTSEAFF

J: TRBJ2-2
size: once
D: NA
V: TRBV7-8
DNA: TGTGCCAGCAGCTTAGTCTACAACACCGCGGAGCTGTTTTTT
CDR3: CASSLVYNTAELFF

J: TRBJ2-1
size: NA
D: NA
V: TRBV29-1
DNA: TGCAGCGTTGAGAGCTCCTACAATGAGCAGTTCTTC
CDR3: CSVESSYNEQFF

J: TRBJ2-5
size: NA
D: NA
V: TRBV28
DNA: TGTGCCAGCAGTTTCATCCCGAGTCAAGAGACCCAGTACTTC
CDR3: CASSFIPSQETQYF

J: TRBJ1-2
size: NA
D: NA
V: TRBV7-2
DNA: TGTGCCAGCAGCTTAGCGGCGGGATTGGAGGGCTACACCTTC
CDR3: CASSLAAGLEGYTF

J: TRBJ2-5
size: NA
D: NA
V: TRBV4-3
DNA: TGCGCCAGCAGCCTAAACTGGGGAGGGGGCCAAGAGACCCAGTACTTC
CDR3: CASSLNWGGGQETQYF

J: TRBJ1-5
size: few
D: NA
V: TRBV12-3/TRBV12-4
DNA: TGTGCCAGCAGTTTGGGGCAGCGATTCAATCAGCCCCAGCATTTT
CDR3: CASSLGQRFNQPQHF

J: TRBJ2-5
size: NA
D: TRBD1
V: TRBV5-1
DNA: TGCGCCAGCAGCCAGGGACAGCTGCAAGAGACCCTGTACTTC
CDR3: CASSQGQLQETLYF

J: TRBJ2-7
size: NA
D: NA
V: TRBV20-1
DNA: TGCAGTGCTAGAGTGGCTAGTCGGTACGAGCAGTACTTC
CDR3: CSARVASRYEQYF

J: TRBJ2-2
size: few
D: NA
V: TRBV5-1
DNA: TGCGCCAGCAGCTTGGCCGGGATTACTACCGGGGAGCTGTTTTTT
CDR3: CASSLAGITTGELFF

J: TRBJ1-5
size: NA
D: NA
V: TRBV7-2
DNA: TGTGCCAGCAGCTTAAGTTTAGGGAGTAGCAATCAGCCCCAGCATTTT
CDR3: CASSLSLGSSNQPQHF

J: TRBJ2-1
size: many
D: NA
V: TRBV7-9
DNA: TGTGCCAGCACCCAAGGGTCTAGGGTCCCCTACAATGAGCAGTTCTTC
CDR3: CASTQGSRVPYNEQFF

J: TRBJ2-5
size: NA
D: NA
V: TRBV20-1
DNA: TGCAGTGCTAGAGATCTTGCCGAGAAACAAGAGACCCAGTACTTC
CDR3: CSARDLAEKQETQYF

J: TRBJ2-1
size: few
D: TRBD1
V: TRBV11-2
DNA: TGTGCCAGCAGCTTAGAGGGACAGGTCCACAATGAGCAGTTCTTC
CDR3: CASSLEGQVHNEQFF

J: TRBJ2-1
size: many
D: TRBD2
V: TRBV2
DNA: TGTGCCAGCAGAAGGACTAGCGGGGAGGGAGGTGAGCAGTTCTTC
CDR3: CASRRTSGEGGEQFF

J: TRBJ2-1
size: NA
D: NA
V: TRBV21-1
DNA: TGTGCCAGCAGCAAACCGGCTAAGTCCCTCTCTTATAACAATGAGCAGTTCTTC
CDR3: CASSKPAKSLSYNNEQFF

J: TRBJ2-5
size: NA
D: TRBD2
V: TRBV4-1
DNA: TGCGCCAGCAGCCAAGATCGGGATAGCGGGGGGCTAGAGACCCAGTACTTC
CDR3: CASSQDRDSGGLETQYF

J: TRBJ2-5
size: NA
D: NA
V: TRBV27
DNA: TGTGCCAGCAGTGTGGGAAGGTGGGAGACCCAGTACTTC
CDR3: CASSVGRWETQYF

J: TRBJ2-2
size: NA
D: TRBD1
V: TRBV24-1
DNA: TGTGCCACCAGCCCCAGGGGGCCCTACACCGGGGAGCTGTTTTTT
CDR3: CATSPRGPYTGELFF

J: TRBJ2-2
size: NA
D: NA
V: TRBV2
DNA: TGTGCCAGCAGTCCCGAGTTCACCGGGGAGCTGTTTTTT
CDR3: CASSPEFTGELFF

J: TRBJ2-2
size: NA
D: TRBD2
V: TRBV9
DNA: TGTGCCAGCAGAGTAAGCGGGGAGGACGCCGGGGAGCTGTTTTTT
CDR3: CASRVSGEDAGELFF

J: TRBJ2-3
size: many
D: TRBD2
V: TRBV10-1
DNA: TGCGCCAGCAGTGAAAGCGGGAGGGCCCGGGGAGATACGCAGTATTTT
CDR3: CASSESGRARGDTQYF

J: TRBJ1-6
size: few
D: NA
V: TRBV7-2
DNA: TGTGCCAGCAGCGTAGAACGGAATTCACCCCTCCACTTT
CDR3: CASSVERNSPLHF

J: TRBJ2-7
size: NA
D: NA
V: TRBV6-5
DNA: TGTGCCAGCAGTATTCTGGCCGGACAGCGCTACGAGCAGTACTTC
CDR3: CASSILAGQRYEQYF

J: TRBJ2-1
size: NA
D: TRBD2
V: TRBV29-1
DNA: TGCAGCGGGGGGACTAGCGGGTTCTCCTACAATGAGCAGTTCTTC
CDR3: CSGGTSGFSYNEQFF

J: TRBJ2-4
size: NA
D: NA
V: TRBV11-2
DNA: TGTGCCAGCAGCTTAGAAAGAGGAGGGGTTAAGTACTTC
CDR3: CASSLERGGVKYF

J: TRBJ2-7
size: NA
D: TRBD2
V: TRBV30
DNA: TGTGCCTGGAGTGTAAAGCTAGCGGGTAAATACGAGCAGTACTTC
CDR3: CAWSVKLAGKYEQYF

J: TRBJ2-2
size: NA
D: NA
V: TRBV29-1
DNA: TGCAGCGTTGGGCTGGGTCGCACCGGGGAGCTGTTTTTT
CDR3: CSVGLGRTGELFF

J: TRBJ2-1
size: NA
D: NA
V: TRBV5-1
DNA: TGCGCCAGCAGCTTGAAGGGGGACTACTACGGCAATGAGCAGTTCTTC
CDR3: CASSLKGDYYGNEQFF

J: TRBJ2-1
size: many
D: TRBD1
V: TRBV2
DNA: TGTGCCAGCAGTGGGGAAGCAGGGGGTTTGAATGAGCAGTTCTTC
CDR3: CASSGEAGGLNEQFF

J: TRBJ2-3
size: NA
D: NA
V: TRBV5-8
DNA: TGTGCCAGCAGCTTGGGTCGCACAGATGCGCAGTATTTT
CDR3: CASSLGRTDAQYF

J: TRBJ1-1
size: NA
D: NA
V: TRBV25-1
DNA: TGTGCCAGCCAGGTGGTAGGGCGAGCTTTCTTT
CDR3: CASQVVGRAFF

J: TRBJ2-1
size: many
D: TRBD2
V: TRBV7-3
DNA: TGTGCCAGCAGCTTCCCGAGGACTAGCGGGAGAAATGAGCAGTTCTTC
CDR3: CASSFPRTSGRNEQFF

J: TRBJ1-2
size: many
D: NA
V: TRBV12-3/TRBV12-4
DNA: TGTGCCAGCAGCCGGGGCTATCAAAGCTATGGCTACACCTTC
CDR3: CASSRGYQSYGYTF

J: TRBJ2-2
size: NA
D: NA
V: TRBV5-1
DNA: TGCGCCAGCGGCCTCAACAGGGTAACCGGGGAGCTGTTTTTT
CDR3: CASGLNRVTGELFF

J: TRBJ2-7
size: NA
D: NA
V: TRBV5-6
DNA: TGTGCCCGCAGCTTGTCGACCTACGAGCAGTACTTC
CDR3: CARSLSTYEQYF

J: TRBJ2-7
size: many
D: TRBD2
V: TRBV3-1
DNA: TGTGCCAGCAGCCTTACTTGGACTAGCGGTCCCTACGAGCAGTACTTC
CDR3: CASSLTWTSGPYEQYF

J: TRBJ1-4
size: NA
D: TRBD1
V: TRBV4-1
DNA: TGCGCCAGCAGAACTCCGGGACAGTCTGAAAAACTGTTTTTT
CDR3: CASRTPGQSEKLFF

J: TRBJ2-1
size: few
D: TRBD1
V: TRBV2
DNA: TGTGCCAGCAGTTGGGCCGGGACAGGGGGCGGTGAGCAGTTCTTC
CDR3: CASSWAGTGGGEQFF

J: TRBJ2-2
size: few
D: NA
V: TRBV16
DNA: TGTGCCAGCGCTAATTCCCCCGCAGGGTGGAACACCGGGGAGCTGTTTTTT
CDR3: CASANSPAGWNTGELFF

J: TRBJ2-3
size: NA
D: NA
V: TRBV28
DNA: TGTGCCAGCACGGGTTCGATTTGGGATACGCAGTATTTT
CDR3: CASTGSIWDTQYF

J: TRBJ2-7
size: NA
D: NA
V: TRBV11-2
DNA: TGTGCCGTCTTAGCGGTCTCCTACGAGCAGTACTTC
CDR3: CAVLAVSYEQYF

J: TRBJ1-1
size: NA
D: NA
V: TRBV7-2
DNA: TGTGCCAGCAGCTTAGCGAATGTTGCGAACACTGAAGCTTTCTTT
CDR3: CASSLANVANTEAFF